This is a list of T cell receptor beta chains from one sample in a study of blood T cell repertoires in COVID-19. Assay used: immunoSEQ multiplex PCR; TCRdb lists only in-frame clones, some missing. The repertoire consists of under 350,000 clones, with 70% to 90% occurring once and the leading ten covering less than 4.5%. Specimen: PBMCs or T cells enriched from blood (not recorded which). These receptors were obtained from a man aged 25 to 45 who had recovered from COVID-19. Each CDR3 is given with its conserved first and last residue. D genes are given only for firm matches. Only some rows state a clone size, as once, few, many or a class for expanded clones.

CDR3: CASSPDRAEGNTIYF
DNA: TGTGCCAGCAGTCCTGACAGGGCAGAAGGAAACACCATATATTTT
V: TRBV6-5
size: .
length: 15
D: TRBD1
J: TRBJ1-3

CDR3: CASSATQGNSPLHF
DNA: TGTGCCAGCAGTGCCACCCAGGGTAATTCACCCCTCCACTTT
V: TRBV2
size: .
length: 14
D: .
J: TRBJ1-6

CDR3: CATSDFRQLSYEQYF
DNA: TGTGCCACCAGTGATTTTAGACAGCTCTCCTACGAGCAGTACTTC
V: TRBV24-1
size: .
length: 15
D: .
J: TRBJ2-7

CDR3: CASSFELDPYEQYF
DNA: TGTGCCAGCAGCTTTGAACTAGATCCCTACGAGCAGTACTTC
V: TRBV12-1
size: .
length: 14
D: .
J: TRBJ2-7

CDR3: CASSPRRAGTGELFF
DNA: TGCGCCAGCAGCCCCCGGAGGGCCGGAACCGGGGAGCTGTTTTTT
V: TRBV4-1
size: .
length: 15
D: .
J: TRBJ2-2

CDR3: CASSQEGFQTGDREKLFF
DNA: TGCGCCAGCAGCCAAGAAGGCTTTCAGACAGGGGATCGGGAAAAACTGTTTTTT
V: TRBV4-1
size: .
length: 18
D: TRBD1
J: TRBJ1-4

CDR3: CASNRFGPGDRDLGEQYF
DNA: TGTGCCAGCAATCGTTTCGGACCGGGGGACAGGGACTTGGGGGAGCAGTACTTC
V: TRBV27
size: once
length: 18
D: TRBD1
J: TRBJ2-7

CDR3: CASSTRDRSVGDF
DNA: TGTGCCAGTAGTACCCGGGACAGGAGCGTTGGGGACTTC
V: TRBV19
size: .
length: 13
D: TRBD1
J: TRBJ1-2

CDR3: CASSSLRGGTYNEQFF
DNA: TGTGCCAGCAGCTCCCTCCGGGGGGGCACCTACAATGAGCAGTTCTTC
V: TRBV13
size: .
length: 16
D: TRBD2
J: TRBJ2-1

CDR3: CATSSGGTNYGYTF
DNA: TGTGCCACCAGCAGCGGAGGTACTAACTATGGCTACACCTTC
V: TRBV15
size: .
length: 14
D: .
J: TRBJ1-2

CDR3: CASSKRTGGSAYEQYF
DNA: TGTGCCAGCAGCAAAAGGACAGGGGGAAGTGCCTACGAGCAGTACTTC
V: TRBV7-9
size: .
length: 16
D: TRBD1
J: TRBJ2-7

CDR3: CASSLRGGPSYEQYF
DNA: TGTGCCAGCAGCCTTCGGGGTGGACCCTCCTACGAGCAGTACTTC
V: TRBV6-5
size: .
length: 15
D: .
J: TRBJ2-7

CDR3: CASSDSWGREFF
DNA: TGTGCCAGCAGTGACTCTTGGGGGCGGGAGTTCTTC
V: TRBV6-4
size: .
length: 12
D: .
J: TRBJ2-1

CDR3: CASSQDGQDRDRQYF
DNA: TGTGCCAGCAGCCAAGATGGTCAGGACAGGGACAGGCAGTACTTC
V: TRBV3-1/TRBV3-2
size: .
length: 15
D: TRBD1
J: TRBJ2-7

CDR3: CASSQAGSYQETQYF
DNA: TGCGCCAGCAGCCAGGCAGGATCTTACCAAGAGACCCAGTACTTC
V: TRBV4-1
size: .
length: 15
D: .
J: TRBJ2-5

CDR3: CASSPTRGNSPLHF
DNA: TGTGCCAGCAGTCCCACTCGGGGGAATTCACCCCTCCACTTT
V: TRBV6-5
size: .
length: 14
D: .
J: TRBJ1-6

CDR3: CASSLGLAGGPYTGELFF
DNA: TGTGCCAGCAGCCTAGGACTAGCGGGGGGGCCCTACACCGGGGAGCTGTTTTTT
V: TRBV3-1/TRBV3-2
size: .
length: 18
D: TRBD2
J: TRBJ2-2

CDR3: CASSLLTSGGTSSYEQYF
DNA: TGTGCCAGCAGCTTACTGACTAGCGGGGGGACAAGCTCCTACGAGCAGTACTTC
V: TRBV11-2
size: few
length: 18
D: TRBD2
J: TRBJ2-7

CDR3: CASSPREWQETQYF
DNA: TGTGCCAGCTCACCGCGCGAGTGGCAAGAGACCCAGTACTTC
V: TRBV18
size: .
length: 14
D: .
J: TRBJ2-5

CDR3: CASRHLPSGGDEQYF
DNA: TGTGCCAGCCGACACTTACCGTCAGGGGGCGACGAGCAGTACTTC
V: TRBV27
size: .
length: 15
D: TRBD1
J: TRBJ2-7

CDR3: CASSHEGESNQPQHF
DNA: TGTGCCAGCAGTCACGAGGGGGAGAGCAATCAGCCCCAGCATTTT
V: TRBV2
size: .
length: 15
D: .
J: TRBJ1-5

CDR3: CASSSSTGGTDTQYF
DNA: .
V: TRBV6-5
size: .
length: 15
D: .
J: TRBJ2-3

CDR3: CASSIETSIYNEQFF
DNA: TGTGCCAGCAGCATAGAAACCTCGATTTACAATGAGCAGTTCTTC
V: TRBV5-8
size: few
length: 15
D: .
J: TRBJ2-1

CDR3: CASSRAGASYNEQFF
DNA: TGTGCCAGCAGCAGAGCGGGAGCCTCCTACAATGAGCAGTTCTTC
V: TRBV4-2
size: .
length: 15
D: TRBD2
J: TRBJ2-1

CDR3: CASSKGWGDSNEQFF
DNA: TGTGCCAGCAGTAAAGGGTGGGGGGATAGTAATGAGCAGTTCTTC
V: TRBV14
size: .
length: 15
D: .
J: TRBJ2-1

CDR3: CASSLSLQLAGDEQFF
DNA: TGTGCCAGCAGCTTATCCCTCCAGCTAGCGGGAGATGAGCAGTTCTTC
V: TRBV7-2
size: .
length: 16
D: TRBD2
J: TRBJ2-1

CDR3: CASSQGGQQYNEQFF
DNA: TGTGCCAGCAGCCAAGGGGGCCAACAGTACAATGAGCAGTTCTTC
V: TRBV3-1/TRBV3-2
size: .
length: 15
D: .
J: TRBJ2-1

CDR3: CASTHMGEDEKLFF
DNA: TGTGCCAGCACCCATATGGGGGAGGACGAAAAACTGTTTTTT
V: TRBV5-4
size: once
length: 14
D: .
J: TRBJ1-4

CDR3: CATSDPGQYEQYF
DNA: TGTGCCACCAGTGACCCGGGACAGTACGAGCAGTACTTC
V: TRBV24-1
size: .
length: 13
D: TRBD1
J: TRBJ2-7

CDR3: CASSSGRQASNSPLHF
DNA: TGCGCCAGCAGCTCAGGCCGACAGGCATCAAATTCACCCCTCCACTTT
V: TRBV5-1
size: .
length: 16
D: .
J: TRBJ1-6

CDR3: CASSTYAGQGTGGNTIYF
DNA: TGTGCCAGCAGCACGTATGCGGGACAGGGGACGGGTGGAAACACCATATATTTT
V: TRBV21-1
size: many
length: 18
D: .
J: TRBJ1-3

CDR3: CASSLGQGSYNEQFF
DNA: TGCGCCAGCAGCTTGGGTCAGGGGAGCTACAATGAGCAGTTCTTC
V: TRBV5-1
size: .
length: 15
D: .
J: TRBJ2-1

CDR3: CASSQATGGKLFF
DNA: TGTGCCAGCAGTCAGGCGACAGGGGGAAAACTGTTTTTT
V: TRBV5-4
size: .
length: 13
D: TRBD1
J: TRBJ1-4

CDR3: CASSAMSDYGYTF
DNA: TGTGCCAGCAGCGCTATGTCGGACTATGGCTACACCTTC
V: TRBV9
size: .
length: 13
D: .
J: TRBJ1-2

CDR3: CASSPSGFRAFF
DNA: TGTGCCAGCTCACCATCAGGGTTTCGGGCTTTCTTT
V: TRBV18
size: once
length: 12
D: .
J: TRBJ1-1

CDR3: CASSPLPDYSYNEQFF
DNA: TGTGCCAGCAGTCCCCTCCCAGATTACTCCTACAATGAGCAGTTCTTC
V: TRBV27
size: .
length: 16
D: .
J: TRBJ2-1

CDR3: CASSIDGTSGGGTYNEQFF
DNA: TGTGCCAGTAGTATAGATGGGACTAGCGGGGGGGGCACCTACAATGAGCAGTTCTTC
V: TRBV19
size: .
length: 19
D: TRBD2
J: TRBJ2-1

CDR3: CASRRDSGRDEKLFF
DNA: TGCGCCAGCAGGCGAGATAGCGGGCGCGATGAAAAACTGTTTTTT
V: TRBV5-1
size: .
length: 15
D: .
J: TRBJ1-4

CDR3: CSASELLMSTDTQYF
DNA: TGCAGTGCTAGTGAACTCTTAATGAGCACAGATACGCAGTATTTT
V: TRBV20-1
size: .
length: 15
D: .
J: TRBJ2-3